Listed below are T cell receptor beta chains from one sample, sequenced in a study of control samples from healthy donors and cancer patients. Sequencing used immunoSEQ multiplex PCR; TCRdb keeps in-frame clones, though not all of them. The data show 100,000 to 150,000 clones, approximately 92% seen once. The specimen was blood. The receptors derive from a man aged 35-49 years in good health. The CDR3 runs from the conserved cysteine through the conserved F or W. Each record gives: clone size, J gene, V gene, CDR3 protein. Size is omitted from some rows. Given values are once, few, many or a class for expanded clones.

>-|TRBJ2-3|TRBV4-1
CASSPHGLSTDTQYF
>-|TRBJ1-1|TRBV3-1/TRBV3-2
CASSLGHQNTEAFF
>-|TRBJ1-5|TRBV19
CASSITAEYSNQPQHF
>-|TRBJ2-5|TRBV11-1
CASSLRGETQYF
>-|TRBJ2-5|TRBV4-1
CASSQNLVETQYF
>-|TRBJ1-5|TRBV6-1
CASSEAVATRGKPQHF
>-|TRBJ1-2|TRBV27
CASSPGMDYGYTF
>-|TRBJ2-7|TRBV9
CASSVGQVSYEQYF
>-|TRBJ1-1|TRBV27
CASSPRRATEAFF
>-|TRBJ2-1|TRBV13
CASSLGPLASSYNEQFF
>-|TRBJ1-2|TRBV2
CASSEQGPSLYGYTF
>-|TRBJ1-1|TRBV30
CAWSPRWGTEAFF
>-|TRBJ1-4|TRBV4-2
CASSLGPEDEKLFF
>-|TRBJ1-2|TRBV9
CASSADSSEGLYGYTF
>-|TRBJ2-1|TRBV6-6
CASSKATVYNEQFF
>once|TRBJ2-7|TRBV7-2
CASSPTIGPREQYF
>-|TRBJ2-7|TRBV6-5
CASRGQGAYGEQYF
>-|TRBJ1-3|TRBV28
CASRTESSGNTIYF
>few|TRBJ2-1|TRBV7-2
CASSPLAGDSYNEQFF
>-|TRBJ1-5|TRBV18
CASSPEDSQPQHF
>once|TRBJ2-2|TRBV6-6
CASFTNTGELFF
>-|TRBJ2-1|TRBV11-2
CASSPGDNEQFF
>-|TRBJ2-5|TRBV7-2
CASGTTKETQYF
>-|TRBJ1-4|TRBV5-1
CASRSGTGNEKLFF
>-|TRBJ2-2|TRBV5-5
CASSPQGPYTGELFF
>-|TRBJ1-5|TRBV7-8
CASSMDRVNQPQHF
>-|TRBJ2-5|TRBV27
CASSWDRFRETQYF
>-|TRBJ2-7|TRBV4-1
CASGRGLYEQYF
>few|TRBJ1-2|TRBV7-2
CASSLGGSAGAGYTF
>-|TRBJ2-1|TRBV4-1
CASSQTSGARNEQFF
>-|TRBJ1-4|TRBV19
CASSILGVANEKLFF
>-|TRBJ2-5|TRBV5-4
CASRSTGGETQYF
>once|TRBJ2-5|TRBV27
CASSRRGGGETQYF
>-|TRBJ1-3|TRBV14
CASSQEAGNTIYF
>-|TRBJ2-3|TRBV24-1
CATSDRPRDRITDTQYF
>few|TRBJ2-7|TRBV7-9
CASSLTRGQGYEQYF
>-|TRBJ2-7|TRBV5-1
CARLKILQKQYF